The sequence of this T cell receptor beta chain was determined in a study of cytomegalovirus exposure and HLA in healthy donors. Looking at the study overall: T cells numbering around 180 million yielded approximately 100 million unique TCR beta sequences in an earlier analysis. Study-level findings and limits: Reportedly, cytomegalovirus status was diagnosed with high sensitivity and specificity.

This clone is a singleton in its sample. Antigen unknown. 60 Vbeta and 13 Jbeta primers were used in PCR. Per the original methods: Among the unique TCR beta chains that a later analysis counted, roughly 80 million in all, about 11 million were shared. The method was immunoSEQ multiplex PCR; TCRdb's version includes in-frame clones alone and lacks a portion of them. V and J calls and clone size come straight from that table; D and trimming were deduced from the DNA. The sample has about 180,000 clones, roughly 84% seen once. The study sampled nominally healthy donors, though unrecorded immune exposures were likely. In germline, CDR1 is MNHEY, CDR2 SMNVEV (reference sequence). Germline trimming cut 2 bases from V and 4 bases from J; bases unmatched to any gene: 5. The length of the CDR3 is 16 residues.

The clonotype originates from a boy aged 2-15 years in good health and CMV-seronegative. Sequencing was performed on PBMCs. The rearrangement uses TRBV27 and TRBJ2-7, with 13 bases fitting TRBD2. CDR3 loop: CASSLTGLAGPYEQYF. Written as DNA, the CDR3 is TGTGCCAGCAGTTTAACGGGACTAGCGGGACCGTACGAGCAGTACTTC.